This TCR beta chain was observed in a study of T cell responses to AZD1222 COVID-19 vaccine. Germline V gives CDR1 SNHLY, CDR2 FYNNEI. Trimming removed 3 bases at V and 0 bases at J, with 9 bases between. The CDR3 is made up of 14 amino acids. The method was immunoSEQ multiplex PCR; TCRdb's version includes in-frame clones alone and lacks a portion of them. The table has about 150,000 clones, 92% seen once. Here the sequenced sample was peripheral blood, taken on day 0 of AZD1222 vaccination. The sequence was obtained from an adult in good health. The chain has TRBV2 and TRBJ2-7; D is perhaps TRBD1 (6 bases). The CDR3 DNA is TGTGCCAGCAGTGAGGGACACCGCTCCTACGAGCAGTACTTC. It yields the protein CASSEGHRSYEQYF.